Below are 8 T cell receptor beta chains sequenced from a single sample in a study of shared clonotypes between healthy human individuals. Clones were sequenced by immunoSEQ multiplex PCR, and TCRdb holds only the in-frame ones, with some missing. In the table there are fewer than 1.6 million clones, approximately 98.5% of which are singletons. The material sequenced was naive CD4+ T cells sorted from blood. Subset noted: CD45RA+ positively selected. All receptors come from a man aged 25 to 45 in good health.

This clone was counted a single time. The chain is built from TRBV6-1 and TRBJ1-2, with D tentatively TRBD1 (6 bases). Germline CDR1 is MNHNS and CDR2 is SASEGT. V was trimmed by 3 bases and J by 8 bases, leaving 16 bases between them. The CDR3 length is 14 residues. CDR3 nucleotide sequence: TGTGCCAGCAGTGACTCCGGGACAAGTGGCGGCTACACCTTC. This codes for CASSDSGTSGGYTF.

As concerns this clone: At the DNA level, this CDR3 is encoded by other sequences in the same sample as well. This rearrangement joins TRBV9 to TRBJ2-7; D may be TRBD1 (6 bases). V was cut by 2 bases and J by 3 bases, with 12 bases left in between. The CDR3 runs to 14 residues. Germline V gene lookup returns CDR1 SGDLS and CDR2 YYNGEE. The DNA of the CDR3 is TGTGCCAGCAGCGTTGCAGGCAGGGGCTACGAGCAGTACTTC. Encoded protein: CASSVAGRGYEQYF.

The gene calls are TRBV7-6 and TRBJ2-7; no clear D. Per the germline V gene, CDR1 is SGHVS and CDR2 is FNYEAQ. Trimming took off 0 bases at V and 0 bases at J, with 9 bases between the two ends. The CDR3 contains 15 residues. The chain's CDR3 is CASSLALSRSYEQYF. CDR3 nucleotide sequence: TGTGCCAGCAGCTTAGCCCTTTCCCGCTCCTACGAGCAGTACTTC. Supplemented by reference TRBV7-6 and TRBJ2-7, the full variable domain reads GAGVSQSPRYKVTKRGQDVALRCDPISGHVSLYWYRQALGQGPEFLTYFNYEAQQDKSGLPNDRFSAERPEGSISTLTIQRTEQRDSAMYRCASSLALSRSYEQYFGPGTRLTVT.

The chain uses TRBV5-1 and TRBJ2-5; D not resolved. From germline, CDR1 is SGHRS and CDR2 YFSETQ. This CDR3 comprises 13 residues. Trimming stripped 2 bases from V and 4 bases from J, with 9 bases between. The CDR3 region has the DNA TGCGCCAGCAGCTTTGATCCCAGAGAGACCCAGTACTTC. The encoded protein is CASSFDPRETQYF.

The gene calls are TRBV29-1 and TRBJ2-1; 8 positions agree with TRBD1. Trimming at V came to 3 bases and at J to 4 bases, leaving 5 bases not matched to a gene. From germline, CDR1 is SQVTM and CDR2 ANQGSEA. There are 14 residues in the CDR3. The CDR3 here is CSVDQGAYYNEQFF. DNA for the CDR3: TGCAGCGTTGACCAGGGGGCCTATTACAATGAGCAGTTCTTC.

The genes are TRBV5-4 and TRBJ2-1, with D tentatively TRBD2 (5 bases). CDR3 length: 16 amino acids. The V and J ends lost 3 bases and 4 bases respectively, with 17 bases between them. Germline CDR1 SGHNT, CDR2 YYREEE (reference sequence). CDR3 bases: TGTGCCAGCAGCTCGGGCCCTAGCCAGGAATACAATGAGCAGTTCTTC. It codes for CASSSGPSQEYNEQFF.

This clone was seen just once. This sequence joins TRBV5-1 and TRBJ2-5, with a possible D match to TRBD1 (6 bases). This CDR3 has 14 residues. Germline CDR1 and CDR2: SGHRS and YFSETQ. V was pared by 4 bases and J by 2 bases, with 12 bases between. Here the CDR3 reads CASSPQDRQETQYF. Written as DNA, the CDR3 is TGCGCCAGCAGCCCTCAGGACAGACAAGAGACCCAGTACTTC.

This chain uses TRBV2 with TRBJ1-2, with TRBD1 as a possible D gene (6 bases). Between the trimmed V and J ends, which lost 5 bases and 7 bases, there was a span of 11 bases. The CDR3 runs 12 residues. Germline V gene sequence: CDR1 SNHLY, CDR2 FYNNEI. As DNA, the CDR3 is TGTGCCAGCAGTAGGGGGAGGGGTGGCTACACCTTC. It translates to CASSRGRGGYTF.